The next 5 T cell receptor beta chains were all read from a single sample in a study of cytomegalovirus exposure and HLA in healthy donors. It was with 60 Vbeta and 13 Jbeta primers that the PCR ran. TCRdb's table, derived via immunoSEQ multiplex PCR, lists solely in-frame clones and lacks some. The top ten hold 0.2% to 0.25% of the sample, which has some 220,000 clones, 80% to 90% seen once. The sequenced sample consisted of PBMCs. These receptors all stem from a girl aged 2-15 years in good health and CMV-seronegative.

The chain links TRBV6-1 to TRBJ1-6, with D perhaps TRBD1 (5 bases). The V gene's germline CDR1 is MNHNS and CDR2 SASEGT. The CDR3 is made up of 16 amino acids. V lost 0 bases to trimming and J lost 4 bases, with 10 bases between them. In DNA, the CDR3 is TGTGCCAGCAGTGAAGCGTGGACACCTTATAATTCACCCCTCCACTTT. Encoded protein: CASSEAWTPYNSPLHF.

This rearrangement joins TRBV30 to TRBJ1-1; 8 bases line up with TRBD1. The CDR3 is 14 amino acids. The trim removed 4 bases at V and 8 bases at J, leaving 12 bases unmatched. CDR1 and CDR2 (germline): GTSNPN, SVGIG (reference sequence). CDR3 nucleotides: TGTGCCTGGACCCACGGGGACAGGCACGTCGAAGCTTTCTTT. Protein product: CAWTHGDRHVEAFF.

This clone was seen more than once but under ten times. CDR3 nucleotide sequence: TGCAGCGTTGAAGGGGGCACCGAAGCTTTCTTT. As protein: CSVEGGTEAFF. The J gene is TRBJ1-1, the V gene TRBV29-1; weak D call: TRBD1 (5 bases). V was pared by 1 base and J by 8 bases, with 8 bases between. The CDR3 loop spans 11 amino acids. Per germline, CDR1 SQVTM and CDR2 ANQGSEA.

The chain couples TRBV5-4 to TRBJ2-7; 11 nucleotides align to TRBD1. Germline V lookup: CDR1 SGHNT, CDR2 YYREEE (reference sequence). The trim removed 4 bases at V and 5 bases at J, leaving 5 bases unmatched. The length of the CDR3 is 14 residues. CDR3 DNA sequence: TGTGCCAGCAGCCCCCGGGACAGGGGGGACGAGCAGTACTTC. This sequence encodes CASSPRDRGDEQYF.

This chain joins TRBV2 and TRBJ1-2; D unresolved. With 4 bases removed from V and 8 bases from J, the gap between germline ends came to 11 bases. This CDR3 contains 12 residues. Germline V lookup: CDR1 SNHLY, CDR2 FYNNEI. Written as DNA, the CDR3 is TGTGCCAGCAGTGGAAGCTCTCGGGGCTACACCTTC. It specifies CASSGSSRGYTF.